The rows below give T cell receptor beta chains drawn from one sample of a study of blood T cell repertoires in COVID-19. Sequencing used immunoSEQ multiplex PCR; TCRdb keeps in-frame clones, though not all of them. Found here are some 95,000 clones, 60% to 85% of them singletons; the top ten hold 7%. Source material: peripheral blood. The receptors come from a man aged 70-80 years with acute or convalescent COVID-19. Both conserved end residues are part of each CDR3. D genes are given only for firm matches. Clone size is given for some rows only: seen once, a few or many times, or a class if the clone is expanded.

CDR3nt: TGTGCCAGCTCACAAGAAGATCCGGGACAGGGTCATGGCTACACCTTC
CDR3aa: CASSQEDPGQGHGYTF
abundance: .
v_gene: TRBV18
j_gene: TRBJ1-2
d_gene: TRBD1

CDR3nt: TGTGCCAGCAGCCTCAGGGGAGAACCCTTAGGAAACACCATATATTTT
CDR3aa: CASSLRGEPLGNTIYF
abundance: .
v_gene: TRBV28
j_gene: TRBJ1-3
d_gene: .

CDR3nt: TGTGCCAGCAGCAAGGGGGTATGTGACGCCAGGGGGTCTGAAGCTTTCTTT
CDR3aa: CASSKGVCDARGSEAFF
abundance: .
v_gene: TRBV21-1
j_gene: TRBJ1-1
d_gene: .

CDR3nt: TGTGCCAGTAGTATTTTTCCAGGGACTGGCAATCAGCCCCAGCATTTT
CDR3aa: CASSIFPGTGNQPQHF
abundance: once
v_gene: TRBV19
j_gene: TRBJ1-5
d_gene: .

CDR3nt: TGTGCCAGCAGCACGGGACAGGGTTATCAGCCCCAGCATTTT
CDR3aa: CASSTGQGYQPQHF
abundance: .
v_gene: TRBV28
j_gene: TRBJ1-5
d_gene: TRBD1

CDR3nt: TGTGCCAGCAGTGACCGCGGGATTTCCCCCTACGAGCAGTACTTC
CDR3aa: CASSDRGISPYEQYF
abundance: .
v_gene: TRBV6-6
j_gene: TRBJ2-7
d_gene: .

CDR3nt: TGTGCCAGCAGTTACAGGGACAGCTCCTACGAGCAGTACTTC
CDR3aa: CASSYRDSSYEQYF
abundance: .
v_gene: TRBV6-5
j_gene: TRBJ2-7
d_gene: TRBD1

CDR3nt: TGTGCCAGCAGCCAAGTCCTATGGGTGGGCAGCCTACCATTCATGAACACTGAAGCTTTCTTT
CDR3aa: CASSQVLWVGSLPFMNTEAFF
abundance: once
v_gene: TRBV3-1/TRBV3-2
j_gene: TRBJ1-1
d_gene: .

CDR3nt: TGTGCCAGCGACGGGGGAAGCTACGACACTGAAGCTTTCTTT
CDR3aa: CASDGGSYDTEAFF
abundance: few
v_gene: TRBV2
j_gene: TRBJ1-1
d_gene: .

CDR3nt: TGCGCCAGCAGTCCTACAGGGAGAGATTCACCCCTCCACTTT
CDR3aa: CASSPTGRDSPLHF
abundance: .
v_gene: TRBV10-1
j_gene: TRBJ1-6
d_gene: .

CDR3nt: TGCGCCAGCAGCCTGGGACTCCCAGATACGCAGTATTTT
CDR3aa: CASSLGLPDTQYF
abundance: .
v_gene: TRBV5-1
j_gene: TRBJ2-3
d_gene: .

CDR3nt: TGTGCCAGCAGTGACGAGGGAATGAACACTGAAGCTTTCTTT
CDR3aa: CASSDEGMNTEAFF
abundance: .
v_gene: TRBV25-1
j_gene: TRBJ1-1
d_gene: .

CDR3nt: TGTGCCATCAGTGCCGGGGACAGGGAGGATCAGCCCCAGCATTTT
CDR3aa: CAISAGDREDQPQHF
abundance: few
v_gene: TRBV10-3
j_gene: TRBJ1-5
d_gene: TRBD1

CDR3nt: TGTGCCAGCAGACCCGGGGGAAAGGATGGCTACACCTTC
CDR3aa: CASRPGGKDGYTF
abundance: .
v_gene: TRBV5-4
j_gene: TRBJ1-2
d_gene: .

CDR3nt: TGTGCCAGCAGGGGGACAGGGTCCGCTTTCTTT
CDR3aa: CASRGTGSAFF
abundance: .
v_gene: TRBV12-3/TRBV12-4
j_gene: TRBJ1-1
d_gene: TRBD1

CDR3nt: TGTGCCAGCAGGAGGGACAGGATGAAAAATCAGCCCCAGCATTTT
CDR3aa: CASRRDRMKNQPQHF
abundance: .
v_gene: TRBV7-4
j_gene: TRBJ1-5
d_gene: TRBD1

CDR3nt: TGTGCCAGCAGCTCCTACGGGACTCGTGACAATGAGCAGTTCTTC
CDR3aa: CASSSYGTRDNEQFF
abundance: .
v_gene: TRBV5-5
j_gene: TRBJ2-1
d_gene: .

CDR3nt: TGTGCCAGCAGGTACGGGGGGAATAGCAATCAGCCCCAGCATTTT
CDR3aa: CASRYGGNSNQPQHF
abundance: .
v_gene: TRBV6-6
j_gene: TRBJ1-5
d_gene: .

CDR3nt: TGTGCCAGCAGTCTCGGTCCCCAGCATTTT
CDR3aa: CASSLGPQHF
abundance: .
v_gene: TRBV28
j_gene: TRBJ1-5
d_gene: .

CDR3nt: TGCGCCAGCAGCCAAGAACGCGTCTACAATGAGCAGTTCTTC
CDR3aa: CASSQERVYNEQFF
abundance: .
v_gene: TRBV4-1
j_gene: TRBJ2-1
d_gene: .

CDR3nt: TGTGCCTGGAGTCCTGACTTTAACTATGGCTACACCTTC
CDR3aa: CAWSPDFNYGYTF
abundance: .
v_gene: TRBV30
j_gene: TRBJ1-2
d_gene: .

CDR3nt: TGTGCCAGCAGCTTATTGCCACCACAGGGGGAAAACATTCAGTACTTC
CDR3aa: CASSLLPPQGENIQYF
abundance: .
v_gene: TRBV7-9
j_gene: TRBJ2-4
d_gene: TRBD1

CDR3nt: TGTGCCAGCAGCTTAGATAGCTCACCCCTCCACTTT
CDR3aa: CASSLDSSPLHF
abundance: once
v_gene: TRBV7-2
j_gene: TRBJ1-6
d_gene: .

CDR3nt: TGTGCCAGCAGTATTCGGGACAGGGGGCGGAAGGAGCAGTACTTC
CDR3aa: CASSIRDRGRKEQYF
abundance: .
v_gene: TRBV6-5
j_gene: TRBJ2-7
d_gene: TRBD1

CDR3nt: TGTGCCAGCAGTGATCAGGGCGTCCACGAGCAGTACTTC
CDR3aa: CASSDQGVHEQYF
abundance: many
v_gene: TRBV2
j_gene: TRBJ2-7
d_gene: .

CDR3nt: TGTGCCAGCAGCCAAGATCCCAGGGGCCCCTCCATGAACACTGAAGCTTTCTTT
CDR3aa: CASSQDPRGPSMNTEAFF
abundance: .
v_gene: TRBV3-1/TRBV3-2
j_gene: TRBJ1-1
d_gene: .